The next 19 T cell receptor beta chains were all read from a single sample in a study of T cell responses to AZD1222 COVID-19 vaccine. The assay was immunoSEQ multiplex PCR, and TCRdb's table has in-frame clones only and misses some. Of about 180,000 clones in the sample, just over 90% were seen once. The sample was peripheral blood, taken on day 0 of AZD1222 vaccination. The receptors stem from an adult in good health.

The rearrangement uses TRBV6-5 and TRBJ2-3; D is uncertain. The CDR3 spans 13 residues. The germline V gene has CDR1 MNHEY and CDR2 SVGAGI. Deletions cut 6 bases from V and 2 bases from J, with 9 bases between. The CDR3 loop is CASRPATTDTQYF. CDR3 coding DNA: TGTGCCAGCAGGCCCGCCACCACAGATACGCAGTATTTT.

This clone has a single count. The chain has TRBV5-6 and TRBJ2-1; a weak D match, TRBD2 (5 bases). V gave up 0 bases and J gave up 10 bases, with 14 bases separating them. There are 14 residues in the CDR3. The germline CDR1 and CDR2 sequences are SGHDT and YYEEEE. CDR3 amino acids: CASSLAGVIEEQFF. The DNA for the CDR3 is TGTGCCAGCAGCTTGGCCGGGGTTATTGAGGAGCAGTTCTTC.

This chain joins TRBV6-5 and TRBJ1-2; D is unresolved. V gave up 5 bases and J gave up 10 bases, with 17 bases separating them. The germline V gene has CDR1 MNHEY and CDR2 SVGAGI. The CDR3 loop spans 13 amino acids. DNA of the CDR3: TGTGCCAGCAGTAAAACCCAGGTGGGCGACTACACCTTC. Protein sequence: CASSKTQVGDYTF.

The chain recombines TRBV2 with TRBJ1-2, with D unclear. V shed 6 bases and J shed 0 bases, with 14 bases lying between them. CDR1 is SNHLY, CDR2 FYNNEI, per germline. The CDR3 consists of 15 residues. The CDR3 sequence is CASSRGPPSNYGYTF. In DNA, the CDR3 is TGTGCCAGCAGCAGAGGACCTCCCTCTAACTATGGCTACACCTTC.

This chain uses TRBV12-3 or TRBV12-4 with TRBJ1-5, with TRBD1 as a possible D gene (5 bases). This CDR3 has 13 amino acids. Trimming took off 6 bases at V and 6 bases at J, with 12 bases between the two ends. DNA for the CDR3: TGTGCCAGCAGCCCACAGGTGGGTCAGCCCCAGCATTTT. It encodes CASSPQVGQPQHF.

This chain links TRBV21-1 with TRBJ1-5; no check of the table's D call, TRBD1, against the DNA was made. TRBV21-1 is described as a pseudogene. There are 15 residues in the CDR3. The CDR3 spells CASSKDQGGNQPQHF. As DNA, the CDR3 is TGTGCCAGCAGCAAAGACCAGGGCGGCAATCAGCCCCAGCATTTT.

This clone has a handful of counts. This chain uses TRBV5-1 with TRBJ2-1; 11 bases line up with TRBD2. V was pared by 4 bases and J by 9 bases, with 9 bases of the junction left unmatched. In germline, CDR1 is SGHRS, CDR2 YFSETQ. CDR3 size: 15 residues. This CDR3 reads CASSPTSGVLSEQFF. CDR3 coding DNA: TGCGCCAGCAGCCCGACTAGCGGGGTCCTGTCTGAGCAGTTCTTC.

The CDR3 DNA reads as TGTGCCAGCAGCCCCTATTGGACAGGGGAGGGCGGCTACACCTTC. Its translation: CASSPYWTGEGGYTF. The rearrangement uses TRBV7-3 and TRBJ1-2; 9 nucleotides align to TRBD1. The CDR3 loop spans 15 amino acids. The germline V gene has CDR1 SGHTA and CDR2 FQGTGA. With 5 bases clipped from V and 8 bases from J, the junction kept 12 bases outside the gene matches.

The rearrangement joins TRBV23-1 to TRBJ2-3; D uncertain. TRBV23-1 has ORF status, its function being uncertain. The CDR3 has 10 residues. Trimming pared 7 bases from V and 6 bases from J, leaving 5 bases between. Written as DNA, the CDR3 is TGCGCCAGCATCAGGGATACGCAGTATTTT. It translates to CASIRDTQYF.

The genes are TRBV5-1 and TRBJ1-2, with D possibly being TRBD1 (6 bases). CDR1 and CDR2 (germline): SGHRS, YFSETQ. CDR3 length equals 13 residues. V lost 4 bases and J 1 base, leaving 8 bases between the germline ends. The CDR3 DNA reads TGCGCCAGCAGCGCGGACAGTAACTATGGCTACACCTTC. Amino acid sequence: CASSADSNYGYTF.

V and J are TRBV6-2 or TRBV6-3 and TRBJ2-7; the match to TRBD1 covers 9 bases. The germline CDR1 and CDR2 sequences are MNHEY and SVGEGT. The V segment lost 2 bases and the J segment 2 bases; nucleotides outside the gene matches: 4. The CDR3 spans 15 residues. CDR3 protein: CASSYSRTGAYEQYF. The CDR3 nucleotides read TGTGCCAGCAGTTACAGCCGGACAGGGGCCTACGAGCAGTACTTC.

This chain joins TRBV27 and TRBJ2-7, with 7 bases aligning to TRBD1. CDR1 is MNHEY and CDR2 is SMNVEV in the germline V gene (reference sequence). V dropped 6 bases and J dropped 2; count of bases not matched to a gene: 10. The CDR3 consists of 15 residues. In DNA form, the CDR3 reads TGTGCCAGCAGCCAATCAGGGGGTCGCACCTACGAGCAGTACTTC. Translation: CASSQSGGRTYEQYF.

The chain couples TRBV21-1 to TRBJ1-5; the table's TRBD1 call for D was not verified on the DNA. TRBV21-1 represents a pseudogene. The CDR3 totals 17 residues. The CDR3 DNA is TGTGCCAGCAGCACTCCGGGACAGGGTATCCGCAATCAGCCCCAGCATTTT. Translated: CASSTPGQGIRNQPQHF.

V usage is TRBV21-1 and J usage is TRBJ2-7; the table calls TRBD2, which could not be checked here. TRBV21-1 is recorded as a pseudogene. The CDR3 loop spans 16 amino acids. CDR3 region: CASSKGGGFSSYEQYF. CDR3 coding DNA: TGTGCCAGCAGCAAAGGGGGAGGCTTTAGCTCCTACGAGCAGTACTTC.

This chain joins TRBV11-2 and TRBJ1-2; possible D gene TRBD1, 6 bases. The CDR3 contains 13 residues. V shed 0 bases and J shed 14 bases, with 16 bases lying between them. Germline lookup yields CDR1 SGHAT and CDR2 FQNNGV. DNA of the CDR3: TGTGCCAGCAGCTTAGAGCCGGGGGGGCTATGGACCTTC. Encoded protein: CASSLEPGGLWTF.

The V and J genes are TRBV30 and TRBJ1-6; possibly TRBD1 for D (6 bases). V was shortened by 4 bases and J by 9 bases, with 13 bases between the two germline ends. The CDR3 has 13 amino acids. Per germline, CDR1 GTSNPN and CDR2 SVGIG (reference sequence). The CDR3 is CAWNGQGSSPLHF. For the CDR3, the DNA is TGTGCCTGGAACGGGCAGGGGAGTTCACCCCTCCACTTT.

The chain uses TRBV6-6 and TRBJ2-5; D gene ambiguous. The CDR3 runs to 13 residues. The V end was cut by 3 bases, the J end by 5 bases, with 10 bases between. Germline values: CDR1 MNHNY, CDR2 SVGAGI (reference sequence). CDR3 in DNA: TGTGCCAGCAGTTATAAGGCTGGGGAGACCCAGTACTTC. Encoded protein: CASSYKAGETQYF.

J is TRBJ2-2 and V is TRBV28; 7 nucleotides agree with TRBD2. Germline CDR1 and CDR2: MDHEN and SYDVKM. The ends lost 4 bases at V and 6 bases at J; junction bases unmatched: 14. The CDR3 extends over 17 amino acids. The CDR3 region is CASSSPPGRMTAGELFF. The CDR3 coding sequence is TGTGCCAGCAGTTCCCCCCCCGGGAGGATGACCGCCGGGGAGCTGTTTTTT.

The chain employs TRBV7-9 and TRBJ2-7; D is ambiguous. This CDR3 contains 16 residues. CDR1 SEHNR and CDR2 FQNEAQ come from the germline V gene (reference sequence). Trimming removed 0 bases from V and 2 bases from J, with 14 bases in between. The CDR3, as DNA: TGTGCCAGCAGCTTAGCCGGGTCCTTATACCCCTACGAGCAGTACTTC. Its protein is CASSLAGSLYPYEQYF.